The present T cell receptor beta chain was sequenced within a study of CXCR3-negative and CXCR3-positive naive CD8 T cells. Findings of the study overall: The study found more hydrophobic TRB CDR3s in CXCR3-positive naive cells than in CXCR3-negative naive cells. The study found comparably high diversity in both naive subsets and much lower diversity in memory CD8+ cells.

For this clonotype: Its antigen is as yet unknown.

In triplicate, each CD8+ T cell subset was sorted at some 300,000 cells per replicate. In germline, CDR1 is LNHNV, CDR2 YYDKDF (reference sequence). This CDR3 comprises 15 residues. The method, 5' RACE with UMI labels, was used to prepare the TRB cDNA libraries. TCRdb re-called the 5' RACE reads and shows each CDR3 protein once, DNA omitted. Its clone listing holds some 150,000 distinct CDR3 sequences. What was sequenced was naive CXCR3+ CD8+ T cells from blood. Subset reported: CD45RO-CCR7+CD27+CD95- naive CD8+ T cells expressing CXCR3 (TNR3+). The clonotype comes from a human donor in good health. Some clones in this sample may be carry-over from other donors' samples. The chain carries TRBV15 and TRBJ1-4. The CDR3: CATSRGSGPNEKLFF.